Listed below are T cell receptor beta chains from one sample, sequenced in a study of shared clonotypes between healthy human individuals. TCRdb keeps only in-frame clones here, not all; method: immunoSEQ multiplex PCR. The sample has hundreds of thousands of clones; 90% to 97% are singletons. Sequenced input: naive CD4+ T cells sorted from blood. The origin of the receptors is a woman in her twenties or thirties in good health. Each CDR3 is given with its conserved first and last residue. The D gene is left open where the match is weak. Rows may omit the clone size; those that give it use once, few, many or a size class.

V	size	J	D	CDR3	DNA
TRBV9	.	TRBJ2-6	TRBD2	CASSAPTGTSGPPSGANVLTF	TGTGCCAGCAGCGCCCCCACCGGGACTAGCGGGCCCCCCTCTGGGGCCAACGTCCTGACTTTC
TRBV19	.	TRBJ1-5	.	CASSIWGNQPQHF	TGTGCCAGTAGTATCTGGGGCAATCAGCCCCAGCATTTT
TRBV6-6	.	TRBJ2-7	TRBD1	CASRRTGNAYEQYF	TGTGCCAGCAGACGGACAGGGAATGCATACGAGCAGTACTTC
TRBV9	.	TRBJ1-2	.	CASSVDGDSGGYTF	TGTGCCAGCAGCGTCGACGGGGACTCGGGTGGCTACACCTTC
TRBV6-5	.	TRBJ1-2	TRBD1	CASRERTGGVYGYTF	TGTGCCAGCAGGGAAAGGACAGGGGGCGTCTATGGCTACACCTTC
TRBV4-2	.	TRBJ2-6	.	CASSQGMNSGANVLTF	TGTGCCAGCAGCCAGGGGATGAACTCTGGGGCCAACGTCCTGACTTTC
TRBV27	.	TRBJ1-1	.	CASSFQLGTEAFF	TGTGCCAGCAGTTTCCAACTGGGCACTGAAGCTTTCTTT
TRBV4-2	.	TRBJ2-7	TRBD2	CASSQGGTSGSYEQYF	TGTGCCAGCAGCCAAGGAGGGACTAGCGGCTCCTACGAGCAGTACTTC
TRBV4-1	.	TRBJ2-7	TRBD2	CASSQAGTKSYEQYF	TGCGCCAGCAGCCAAGCCGGGACTAAATCCTACGAGCAGTACTTC
TRBV9	.	TRBJ2-1	TRBD1	CASSVRYRGEYNEQFF	TGTGCCAGCAGCGTAAGGTACAGGGGGGAATACAATGAGCAGTTCTTC
TRBV4-1	.	TRBJ1-1	.	CASSRLWVTGRGTEAFF	TGCGCCAGCAGCCGTTTGTGGGTTACAGGGAGGGGCACTGAAGCTTTCTTT
TRBV9	once	TRBJ2-7	.	CASSAWGGYEQYF	TGTGCCAGCAGCGCCTGGGGAGGCTACGAGCAGTACTTC
TRBV5-4	.	TRBJ2-1	TRBD2	CASRGPGLDYNEQFF	TGTGCCAGCAGGGGCCCGGGACTAGACTACAATGAGCAGTTCTTC
TRBV5-4	.	TRBJ2-5	.	CASSLDYTGRETQYF	TGTGCCAGCAGCTTGGATTATACAGGGAGAGAGACCCAGTACTTC
TRBV7-3	.	TRBJ2-7	.	CASSPSGTNSYEQYF	TGTGCCAGCAGCCCCTCCGGGACCAACTCCTACGAGCAGTACTTC
TRBV6-6	.	TRBJ2-3	TRBD1	CASRKTGGDTQYF	TGTGCCAGCAGAAAGACAGGGGGGGATACGCAGTATTTT
TRBV19	.	TRBJ2-1	TRBD1	CASSPDRGSYNEQFF	TGTGCCAGTAGTCCGGACAGGGGTTCCTACAATGAGCAGTTCTTC
TRBV4-1	.	TRBJ2-7	TRBD2	CASSLLAGAKYEQYF	TGCGCCAGCAGCCTGCTAGCGGGAGCTAAGTACGAGCAGTACTTC
TRBV6-4	.	TRBJ1-2	.	CASRGPGHYGYTF	TGTGCCAGCAGAGGCCCGGGACACTATGGCTACACCTTC
TRBV5-1	.	TRBJ1-6	.	CASSLMDGRGDSPLHF	TGCGCCAGCAGCTTGATGGATGGCCGAGGGGATTCACCCCTCCACTTT
TRBV29-1	.	TRBJ2-1	TRBD2	CSVASGRAGAYNEQFF	TGCAGCGTTGCTAGCGGGAGGGCGGGCGCCTACAATGAGCAGTTCTTC
TRBV28	.	TRBJ2-7	TRBD2	CASSPAGLAGGLEQYF	TGTGCCAGCAGTCCCGCCGGGCTAGCGGGGGGGTTGGAGCAGTACTTC
TRBV6-1	.	TRBJ1-1	.	CAGRGLNTEAFF	TGTGCCGGACGGGGATTGAACACTGAAGCTTTCTTT
TRBV4-3	.	TRBJ2-7	TRBD2	CASSQSPSSGRSEQYF	TGCGCCAGCAGCCAAAGCCCGTCTAGCGGGAGGAGTGAGCAGTACTTC
TRBV27	.	TRBJ2-1	TRBD2	CASSPRTSGREGRNNEQFF	TGTGCCAGCAGTCCCCGGACTAGCGGGAGGGAAGGGCGGAACAATGAGCAGTTCTTC
TRBV6-1	.	TRBJ1-3	.	CASSERGGQGNTIYF	TGTGCCAGCAGTGAACGGGGGGGGCAGGGAAACACCATATATTTT
TRBV6-4	.	TRBJ2-3	.	CASSQEPGGDTQYF	TGTGCCAGCAGTCAGGAACCGGGCGGGGATACGCAGTATTTT
TRBV27	once	TRBJ2-2	TRBD2	CASSRGGPGELFF	TGTGCCAGCAGTCGGGGGGGGCCCGGGGAGCTGTTTTTT
TRBV6-6	.	TRBJ2-3	TRBD2	CASSYQGGSTDTQYF	TGTGCCAGCAGTTACCAGGGAGGGAGCACAGATACGCAGTATTTT
TRBV15	.	TRBJ2-1	TRBD2	CATSSQGLAENEQFF	TGTGCCACCAGCAGCCAGGGACTAGCGGAAAATGAGCAGTTCTTC
TRBV28	.	TRBJ2-5	TRBD2	CASSPPGTSAQETQYF	TGTGCCAGCAGTCCTCCCGGGACTAGCGCCCAAGAGACCCAGTACTTC
TRBV4-2	.	TRBJ2-1	TRBD1	CASRYSTGGSNEQFF	TGTGCCAGCAGGTACTCCACAGGGGGAAGTAATGAGCAGTTCTTC
TRBV7-2	.	TRBJ2-7	.	CASSLAGASGRSYEQYF	TGTGCCAGCAGCTTAGCGGGGGCTAGCGGAAGATCCTACGAGCAGTACTTC
TRBV6-5	.	TRBJ1-2	.	CASSHGGPYGYTF	TGTGCCAGCAGTCACGGGGGTCCTTATGGCTACACCTTC
TRBV28	.	TRBJ2-7	.	CASGIGPGGEQYF	TGTGCCAGCGGGATCGGCCCCGGGGGCGAGCAGTACTTC